This is a list of T cell receptor beta chains from one sample in a study of blood T cell repertoires in COVID-19. Sequencing was performed with immunoSEQ multiplex PCR; in TCRdb, only in-frame clones are kept and a portion is missing. The table records 150,000 to 200,000 clones, around 94% of them present only once. The material sequenced was peripheral blood. The source of these receptors is a man aged 25-45 years with COVID-19, enrolled during active disease. Both conserved end residues are part of each CDR3. D genes are given only for firm matches.

TRBV6-6,TRBD1,TRBJ2-7,TGTGCCAGCAGTACCTTGGACAGGGGAGGAAACGAGCAGTACTTC,CASSTLDRGGNEQYF
TRBV6-5,TRBD1,TRBJ1-5,TGTGCCAGCAGTCCTGACAGGGCTATCAATCAGCCCCAGCATTTT,CASSPDRAINQPQHF
TRBV7-6,TRBD2,TRBJ2-5,TGTGCCAGCAGCTTAATAACTAGCGGGGGTGGGGTGACCCAGTACTTC,CASSLITSGGGVTQYF
TRBV12-3/TRBV12-4,-,TRBJ1-6,TGTGCCAGCAGTTTATGGGGCAGTGCACCCCTCCACTTT,CASSLWGSAPLHF
TRBV7-6,-,TRBJ2-1,TGTGCCAGCAGCCCCTCCGGGGGTACTAACAATGAGCAGTTCTTC,CASSPSGGTNNEQFF
TRBV7-9,TRBD2,TRBJ2-5,TGTGCCAGCAGCTTAACTAGCGGGGGGGCCGGGACCCAGTACTTC,CASSLTSGGAGTQYF
TRBV27,-,TRBJ1-1,TGTGCCAGCAGTTTAGGGGGCGGTGGCACTGAAGCTTTCTTT,CASSLGGGGTEAFF
TRBV5-6,-,TRBJ1-1,TGTGCCAGCAGCTTGGTCGGCGGCAGGAACACTGAAGCTTTCTTT,CASSLVGGRNTEAFF
TRBV30,-,TRBJ2-2,TGTGCCTGGACCAGCACCGGGGAGCTGTTTTTT,CAWTSTGELFF
TRBV5-1,TRBD1,TRBJ1-2,TGCGCCAGCAGCCCCGGACAGGGGGCGGGTAACTATGGCTACACCTTC,CASSPGQGAGNYGYTF
TRBV16,TRBD1,TRBJ2-7,TGTGCCAGCAGCCGAGAGACAGGGTCCTACGAGCAGTACTTC,CASSRETGSYEQYF
TRBV19,TRBD1,TRBJ2-7,TGTGCCAGTAGTATAGGCTGGACAGGGGTTTACGAGCAGTACTTC,CASSIGWTGVYEQYF